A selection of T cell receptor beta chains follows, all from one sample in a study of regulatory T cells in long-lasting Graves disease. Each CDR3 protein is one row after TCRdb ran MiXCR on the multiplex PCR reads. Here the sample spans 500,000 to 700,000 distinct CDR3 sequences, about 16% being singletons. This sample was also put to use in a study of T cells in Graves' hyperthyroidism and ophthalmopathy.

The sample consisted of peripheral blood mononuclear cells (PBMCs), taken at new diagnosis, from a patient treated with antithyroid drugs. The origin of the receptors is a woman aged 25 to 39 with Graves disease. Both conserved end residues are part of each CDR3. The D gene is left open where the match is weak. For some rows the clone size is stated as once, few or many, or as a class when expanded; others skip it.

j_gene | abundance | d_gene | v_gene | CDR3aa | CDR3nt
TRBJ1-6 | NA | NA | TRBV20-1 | CSARVVQGGQNSPLHF | TGCAGTGCTAGAGTTGTACAGGGAGGGCAGAATTCACCCCTCCACTTT
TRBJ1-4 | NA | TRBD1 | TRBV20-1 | CSASSGTGREKLFF | TGCAGTGCTAGTTCTGGGACAGGGAGGGAAAAACTGTTTTTT
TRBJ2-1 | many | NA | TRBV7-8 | CASSALVGREQFF | TGTGCCAGCAGCGCATTAGTGGGGAGGGAGCAGTTCTTC
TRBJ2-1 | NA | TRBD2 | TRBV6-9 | CASSYDGDYYNEQFF | TGTGCCAGCAGTTACGACGGGGACTACTACAATGAGCAGTTCTTC
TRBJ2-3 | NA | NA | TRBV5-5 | CASSLSVWGKGDTQYF | TGTGCCAGCAGCTTGTCGGTATGGGGGAAGGGGGATACGCAGTATTTT
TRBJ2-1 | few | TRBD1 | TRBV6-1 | CASSNPGQTNEQFF | TGTGCCAGCAGTAACCCGGGACAGACAAATGAGCAGTTCTTC
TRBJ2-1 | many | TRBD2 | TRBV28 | CASSLAGGPPNEQFF | TGTGCCAGCAGTTTGGCGGGAGGGCCTCCGAATGAGCAGTTCTTC
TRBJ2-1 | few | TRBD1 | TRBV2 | CAPTEGTGVEF | TGTGCCCCTACAGAGGGGACAGGGGTGGAATTC
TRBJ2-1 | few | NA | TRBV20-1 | CSVLKQGSYNEQFF | TGCAGTGTTCTGAAACAGGGTTCCTACAATGAGCAGTTCTTC
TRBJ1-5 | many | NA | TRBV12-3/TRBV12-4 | CASTRTVSNQPQHF | TGTGCCAGCACACGAACAGTTAGCAATCAGCCCCAGCATTTT
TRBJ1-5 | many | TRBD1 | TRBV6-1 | CATTDRPQPQHF | TGTGCCACCACGGACAGGCCTCAGCCCCAGCATTTT
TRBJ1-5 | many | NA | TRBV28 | CASCKGYGNQPQHF | TGTGCCAGCTGCAAGGGGTACGGCAATCAGCCCCAGCATTTT
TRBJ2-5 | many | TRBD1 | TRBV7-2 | CASSLAGTAKETQYF | TGTGCCAGCAGCTTGGCCGGGACAGCGAAAGAGACCCAGTACTTC
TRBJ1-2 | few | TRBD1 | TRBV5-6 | CASSSVDRGGSGYTF | TGTGCCAGCAGCTCAGTGGACAGGGGCGGAAGTGGCTACACCTTC
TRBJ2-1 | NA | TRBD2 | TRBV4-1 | CASSPWTSGSNEQFF | TGCGCCAGCAGCCCATGGACTAGCGGGAGTAATGAGCAGTTCTTC
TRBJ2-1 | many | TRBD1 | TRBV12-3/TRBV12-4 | CASSQGRDRESNEQFF | TGTGCCAGCAGTCAAGGCCGGGACAGGGAATCCAATGAGCAGTTCTTC